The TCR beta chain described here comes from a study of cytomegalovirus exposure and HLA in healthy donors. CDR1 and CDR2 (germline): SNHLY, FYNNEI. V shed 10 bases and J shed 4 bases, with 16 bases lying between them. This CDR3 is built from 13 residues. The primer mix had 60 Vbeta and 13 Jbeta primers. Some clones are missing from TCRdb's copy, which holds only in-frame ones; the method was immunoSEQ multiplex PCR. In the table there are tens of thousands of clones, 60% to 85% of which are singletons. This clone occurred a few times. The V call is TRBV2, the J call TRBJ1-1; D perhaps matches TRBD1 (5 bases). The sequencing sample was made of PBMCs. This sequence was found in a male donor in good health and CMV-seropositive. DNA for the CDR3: TGTGCCACCCAATCCGGGGGGAGCACTGAAGCTTTCTTT. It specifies CATQSGGSTEAFF.